This record concerns one T cell receptor (beta chain) sequence. Time point reported: newly diagnosed GD, antithyroid drugs for less than 3 months. The authors made the TCR library using RNA they extracted from PBMCs. Recruitment took place at an endocrinology department in Xi'an, China. CDR3 regions were amplified by Arm-PCR using iRepertoire HTBI primers to build TCR beta libraries. A single record per CDR3 protein comes from TCRdb applying MiXCR to the multiplex PCR reads. Counted here are a few hundred thousand distinct CDR3 sequences, 15% occurring once; the ten biggest clones make up over 7%. The data belong to a study of regulatory T cells in long-lasting Graves disease. Overall study context: Antithyroid drugs had been given to newly diagnosed Graves' patients for under 3 months.

The germline V gene has CDR1 MNHNS and CDR2 SASEGT. The CDR3 length is 12 residues. Trimming removed 2 bases at V and 10 bases at J, with 9 bases between. The sample also formed part of further work on T cells in Graves' hyperthyroidism and ophthalmopathy. As reported in that work: An initial round of RT-PCR targeting the TCR CDR3 relied on the HTBI primer set. In the blood, most expanded thyroid clonotypes above 0.001 appeared as well.

The TCR comes from a woman in her 40s with Graves disease. This chain uses TRBV6-1 with TRBJ2-1, with D possibly called TRBD1 or TRBD2 (5 bases each). The input for sequencing was peripheral blood mononuclear cells (PBMCs), taken at new diagnosis, from a patient treated with antithyroid drugs. CDR3 amino acids: CASSEMGVEQFF. The CDR3, as DNA: TGTGCCAGCAGTGAAATGGGGGTGGAGCAGTTCTTC.